This T cell receptor (beta chain) was observed in a study of CD8+ T cells in alopecia areata. The overall study: For the treated group, dosing was oral tofacitinib at 5 to 10 mg twice daily. Severity was scored as percentage of affected scalp area in treated patients.

The treatment denotes: oral pan-JAK inhibitor, 5-10 mg twice daily. Sequencing templates came from extracted RNA that was reverse transcribed into cDNA. The repertoire was sequenced with immunoSEQ multiplex PCR; TCRdb's copy has only in-frame clones and lacks some. The data contain 180,000 or so clones, 50% to 65% of them singletons. In its sample, this clone was seen a few times. Here the sequenced sample was CD8+ T cells sorted from blood, taken at week 24, from a patient treated with tofacitinib. This TCR came from a human donor with alopecia areata.

In DNA form, the CDR3 reads TGTGCCAGTAGTATGGATGGTGAAGATACGCAGTATTTT. The encoded protein is CASSMDGEDTQYF. V and J are TRBV19 and TRBJ2-3; D remains ambiguous. The CDR3 consists of 13 residues. Germline assignment: CDR1 LNHDA and CDR2 SQIVND (reference sequence). V shed 3 bases and J shed 5 bases, with 9 bases lying between them.